A selection of T cell receptor beta chains follows, all from one sample in a study of blood T cell repertoires in COVID-19. This table comes from immunoSEQ multiplex PCR, and its TCRdb copy is limited to in-frame clones, with some not included. This sample carries 70,000 or so clones, around 89% of them seen once, and the ten largest clones take 6.5% to 7.5%. The sequencing input was peripheral blood. These TCRs come from a woman older than 75 with active COVID-19. The CDR3 runs from the conserved cysteine through the conserved F or W. D genes are given only for firm matches. The size of a clone is reported for some rows only, either as once, few or many, or as a class for expanded clones.

V gene	J gene	clone size	CDR3 length	D gene	CDR3 protein	CDR3 DNA
TRBV5-4	TRBJ2-1	.	16	.	CASSPHQLSSYNEQFF	TGTGCCAGCAGCCCCCATCAACTGAGCTCCTACAATGAGCAGTTCTTC
TRBV19	TRBJ2-3	.	15	TRBD2	CASSVTSGRSDTQYF	TGTGCCAGTAGTGTGACTAGCGGGAGAAGCGATACGCAGTATTTT
TRBV6-6	TRBJ1-3	.	16	.	CASTRAERGSGNTIYF	TGTGCCAGCACACGCGCGGAGCGGGGTTCTGGAAACACCATATATTTT
TRBV2	TRBJ1-1	.	13	TRBD1	CASSSPGQGATFF	TGTGCCAGCAGTTCCCCGGGACAGGGGGCGACTTTCTTT
TRBV5-5	TRBJ2-1	.	15	TRBD1	CASSLTGTVYNEQFF	TGTGCCAGCAGCTTGACCGGGACAGTCTACAATGAGCAGTTCTTC
TRBV11-2	TRBJ1-1	.	15	.	CASSPWVGVNTEAFF	TGTGCCAGCAGCCCCTGGGTCGGGGTGAACACTGAAGCTTTCTTT
TRBV7-8	TRBJ1-4	.	14	.	CASTLTVPNEKLFF	TGTGCCAGCACCCTGACAGTGCCTAATGAAAAACTGTTTTTT
TRBV27	TRBJ2-2	.	15	.	CASSFRGSNTGELFF	TGTGCCAGCAGTTTCAGGGGTTCGAACACCGGGGAGCTGTTTTTT
TRBV4-2	TRBJ2-3	.	15	TRBD2	CASSRERGGTDTQYF	TGTGCCAGCAGCCGCGAGCGGGGGGGCACAGATACGCAGTATTTT
TRBV6-5	TRBJ1-5	.	15	TRBD1	CASSRTGTGSQPQHF	TGTGCCAGCAGTAGAACCGGGACAGGGTCACAGCCCCAGCATTTT
TRBV5-4	TRBJ2-7	.	15	.	CASSYRGPATYEQYF	TGTGCCAGCAGCTATCGCGGGCCTGCTACCTACGAGCAGTACTTC
TRBV18	TRBJ1-2	.	12	.	CASSRGKDGYTF	TGTGCCAGCTCCCGGGGGAAGGATGGCTACACCTTC
TRBV5-5	TRBJ2-7	.	17	TRBD2	CASSLARASGRPYEQYF	TGTGCCAGCAGCTTGGCCAGGGCTAGCGGGCGACCCTACGAGCAGTACTTC
TRBV4-3	TRBJ2-6	once	16	.	CASSQGSRAGANVLTF	TGCGCCAGCAGCCAAGGCTCGAGGGCTGGGGCCAACGTCCTGACTTTC
TRBV15	TRBJ2-7	.	16	TRBD2	CATSRSGLAGVYEQYF	TGTGCCACCAGCAGATCAGGACTAGCGGGCGTCTACGAGCAGTACTTC
TRBV28	TRBJ1-5	few	15	.	CASSRRGTGNQPQHF	TGTGCCAGCAGTCGCAGGGGAACTGGCAATCAGCCCCAGCATTTT
TRBV28	TRBJ1-6	few	11	.	CASSFLSPLHF	TGTGCCAGCAGTTTTTTATCACCCCTCCACTTT
TRBV6-1	TRBJ1-1	.	17	TRBD1	CASSEPLDRGINTEAFF	TGTGCCAGCAGTGAACCTCTTGACAGGGGAATAAACACTGAAGCTTTCTTT
TRBV27	TRBJ2-1	once	17	TRBD2	CATNSPGTSGTYNEQFF	TGTGCCACTAACAGCCCTGGGACTAGCGGAACATACAATGAGCAGTTCTTC
TRBV27	TRBJ1-1	.	14	.	CASSPLTMNTEAFF	TGTGCCAGCAGTCCACTAACCATGAACACTGAAGCTTTCTTT
TRBV5-8	TRBJ2-5	few	15	TRBD2	CASSAGLAGQETQYF	TGTGCCAGCAGCGCCGGACTAGCGGGCCAAGAGACCCAGTACTTC
TRBV7-2	TRBJ2-2	few	14	.	CASSLDRNTGELFF	TGTGCCAGCAGCTTAGACAGGAACACCGGGGAGCTGTTTTTT
TRBV15	TRBJ2-2	.	17	TRBD2	CATSRDFWTSSTGELFF	TGTGCCACCAGCAGAGATTTTTGGACTAGCAGCACCGGGGAGCTGTTTTTT
TRBV15	TRBJ1-4	.	18	TRBD1	CATSRGGTGTMINEKLFF	TGTGCCACCAGCAGAGGAGGGACAGGGACTATGATTAATGAAAAACTGTTTTTT
TRBV6-6	TRBJ1-1	.	12	.	CASSPDTFEAFF	TGTGCCAGCAGCCCAGACACGTTTGAAGCTTTCTTT
TRBV30	TRBJ1-1	once	12	.	CAWTERGTEAFF	TGTGCCTGGACGGAACGGGGCACTGAAGCTTTCTTT
TRBV18	TRBJ1-3	few	14	.	CASQGPSSGNTIYF	TGTGCCAGCCAGGGCCCGAGCTCTGGAAACACCATATATTTT
TRBV15	TRBJ2-7	.	16	TRBD2	CATSARSPGLAPEQYF	TGTGCCACCAGCGCCCGTTCCCCGGGACTAGCGCCCGAGCAGTACTTC
TRBV7-3	TRBJ2-3	.	15	.	CASSLRRSSTDTQYF	TGTGCCAGCAGCTTACGGCGGTCTAGCACAGATACGCAGTATTTT
TRBV3-1/TRBV3-2	TRBJ2-3	.	16	.	CASSQDVGDLTDTQYF	TGTGCCAGCAGCCAAGACGTCGGAGATCTCACAGATACGCAGTATTTT
TRBV5-1	TRBJ2-2	.	14	.	CASLQGQDTGELFF	TGCGCCAGCCTCCAGGGGCAAGACACCGGGGAGCTGTTTTTT
TRBV19	TRBJ1-4	once	14	.	CASSIRLEPEKLFF	TGTGCCAGTAGTATTCGGCTAGAACCTGAAAAACTGTTTTTT
TRBV14	TRBJ2-7	.	15	TRBD2	CASSQGPSGVYEQYF	TGTGCCAGCAGCCAAGGGCCTAGCGGGGTATACGAGCAGTACTTC
TRBV27	TRBJ1-2	.	12	.	CASSLAGYGYTF	TGTGCCAGCAGTTTAGCCGGGTATGGCTACACCTTC
TRBV6-5	TRBJ1-2	.	13	.	CASRGTGYYGYTF	TGTGCCAGCAGAGGAACAGGTTACTATGGCTACACCTTC
TRBV7-2	TRBJ1-3	.	15	.	CASSLGSGAGNTIYF	TGTGCCAGCAGCTTAGGGTCGGGGGCTGGAAACACCATATATTTT
TRBV28	TRBJ2-1	once	17	.	CASSLGAKASSGNEQFF	TGTGCCAGCAGTTTGGGGGCAAAGGCGAGTAGCGGGAATGAGCAGTTCTTC
TRBV4-1	TRBJ2-2	.	16	.	CASSLNQAANTGELFF	TGCGCCAGCAGCCTCAACCAAGCGGCTAACACCGGGGAGCTGTTTTTT
TRBV6-4	TRBJ1-6	.	13	.	CASSQDERSPLHF	TGTGCCAGCAGCCAGGACGAGCGGTCACCCCTCCACTTT
TRBV6-5	TRBJ1-2	.	13	.	CASSYKQNYGYTF	TGTGCCAGCAGTTACAAACAAAACTATGGCTACACCTTC
TRBV24-1	TRBJ2-5	.	14	TRBD1	CATSDRQGQETQYF	TGTGCCACCAGTGACCGACAGGGACAAGAGACCCAGTACTTC
TRBV15	TRBJ2-3	.	14	.	CATQRVPMEDTQYF	TGTGCCACCCAGCGGGTCCCGATGGAAGATACGCAGTATTTT
TRBV29-1	TRBJ2-1	.	16	TRBD2	CSVEDLAGVFMNEQFF	TGCAGCGTTGAAGACCTAGCGGGAGTGTTTATGAATGAGCAGTTCTTC
TRBV29-1	TRBJ1-1	once	13	.	CSVLDSFNTEAFF	TGCAGCGTCCTGGACAGCTTTAACACTGAAGCTTTCTTT
TRBV7-6	TRBJ2-2	once	14	TRBD1	CASSPGQRTGELFF	TGTGCCAGCAGCCCGGGACAGCGGACCGGGGAGCTGTTTTTT
TRBV11-2	TRBJ2-3	.	18	TRBD2	CASSLGGLATTVFDTQYF	TGTGCCAGCAGCTTAGGGGGACTAGCCACAACCGTTTTCGATACGCAGTATTTT
TRBV28	TRBJ2-7	.	15	TRBD1	CASSSQGQGNYEQYF	TGTGCCAGCAGTTCGCAAGGACAGGGGAACTACGAGCAGTACTTC
TRBV9	TRBJ2-7	.	14	.	CASSRIGSSGEQYF	TGTGCCAGCAGCCGGATTGGATCTTCGGGCGAGCAGTACTTC
TRBV28	TRBJ1-5	.	15	.	CASSGKRGQNQPQHF	TGTGCCAGCAGTGGGAAGAGGGGACAAAATCAGCCCCAGCATTTT
TRBV11-3	TRBJ2-1	.	15	.	CASSFASHPGNEQFF	TGTGCCAGCAGCTTTGCGTCCCACCCCGGCAATGAGCAGTTCTTC
TRBV6-1	TRBJ2-2	.	17	TRBD2	CASSGRRLAGDTGELFF	TGTGCCAGCAGTGGTCGCCGGCTAGCGGGAGACACCGGGGAGCTGTTTTTT
TRBV28	TRBJ1-3	.	14	.	CASSSQEVLNTIYF	TGTGCCAGCAGCTCCCAGGAGGTCTTAAACACCATATATTTT
TRBV4-3	TRBJ1-4	.	16	.	CASSQGIADRDEKLFF	TGCGCCAGCAGCCAAGGGATTGCTGACAGAGATGAAAAACTGTTTTTT
TRBV7-9	TRBJ1-2	.	19	TRBD1	CASSTLFRDRGPIAYGYTF	TGTGCCAGCAGCACCCTCTTCAGGGACAGGGGGCCGATTGCCTATGGCTACACCTTC
TRBV3-1/TRBV3-2	TRBJ2-3	.	18	TRBD2	CASSQDRGAGADPDTQYF	TGTGCCAGCAGCCAAGATAGAGGGGCGGGAGCTGATCCAGATACGCAGTATTTT
TRBV9	TRBJ1-5	once	14	.	CASSGGRTNQPQHF	TGTGCCAGCAGCGGAGGACGGACTAATCAGCCCCAGCATTTT
TRBV6-6	TRBJ1-5	.	13	.	CATTRQNNQPQHF	TGTGCCACGACTAGACAGAACAATCAGCCCCAGCATTTT
TRBV7-3	TRBJ2-3	.	18	TRBD2	CASRNKGRAGESTDTQYF	TGTGCCAGCAGGAATAAAGGCCGAGCGGGAGAAAGCACAGATACGCAGTATTTT
TRBV5-8	TRBJ2-7	.	15	TRBD2	CASSLAGGNSYEQYF	TGTGCCAGCAGCTTGGCCGGGGGGAACTCCTACGAGCAGTACTTC
TRBV19	TRBJ2-6	.	13	.	CASGQTGANVLTF	TGTGCCAGTGGCCAGACTGGGGCCAACGTCCTGACTTTC